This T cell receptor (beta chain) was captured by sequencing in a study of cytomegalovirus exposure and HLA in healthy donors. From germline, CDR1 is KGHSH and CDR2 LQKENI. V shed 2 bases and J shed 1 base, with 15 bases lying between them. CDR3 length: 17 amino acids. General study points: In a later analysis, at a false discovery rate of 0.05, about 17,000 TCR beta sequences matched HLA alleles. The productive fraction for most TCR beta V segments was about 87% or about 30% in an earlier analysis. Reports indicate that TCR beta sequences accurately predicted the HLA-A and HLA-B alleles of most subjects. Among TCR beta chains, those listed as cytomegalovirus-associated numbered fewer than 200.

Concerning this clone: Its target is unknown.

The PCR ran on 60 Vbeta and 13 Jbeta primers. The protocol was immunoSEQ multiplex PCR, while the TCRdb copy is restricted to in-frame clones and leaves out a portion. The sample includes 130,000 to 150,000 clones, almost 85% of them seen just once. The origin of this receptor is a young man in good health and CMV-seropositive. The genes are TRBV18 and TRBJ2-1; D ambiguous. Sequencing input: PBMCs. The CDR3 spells CASSPKLSRVSYNEQFF. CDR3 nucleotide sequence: TGTGCCAGCTCACCAAAATTAAGCCGGGTTTCCTACAATGAGCAGTTCTTC.